Reported below is one T cell receptor (beta chain). Data came from immunoSEQ multiplex PCR; TCRdb stores just in-frame clones and leaves some out. The profile shows 78,000 or so clones, about 90% of them singletons. The data belong to a study of T cell changes during pregnancy in multiple sclerosis. The CDR3 is 16 residues long. Germline V lookup: CDR1 SGDLS, CDR2 YYNGEE. V lost 3 bases and J lost 4, with 19 bases in between. The J gene is TRBJ2-5, the V gene TRBV9; possible D gene TRBD1, 5 bases. The receptor's source is a female donor with multiple sclerosis, enrolled in a pregnancy study. Sequences were derived from peripheral blood, sampled before pregnancy. CDR3 nucleotides: TGTGCCAGCAGCGGGCCAGGGTTCTTTGGGTTAGAGACCCAGTACTTC. Protein sequence: CASSGPGFFGLETQYF.